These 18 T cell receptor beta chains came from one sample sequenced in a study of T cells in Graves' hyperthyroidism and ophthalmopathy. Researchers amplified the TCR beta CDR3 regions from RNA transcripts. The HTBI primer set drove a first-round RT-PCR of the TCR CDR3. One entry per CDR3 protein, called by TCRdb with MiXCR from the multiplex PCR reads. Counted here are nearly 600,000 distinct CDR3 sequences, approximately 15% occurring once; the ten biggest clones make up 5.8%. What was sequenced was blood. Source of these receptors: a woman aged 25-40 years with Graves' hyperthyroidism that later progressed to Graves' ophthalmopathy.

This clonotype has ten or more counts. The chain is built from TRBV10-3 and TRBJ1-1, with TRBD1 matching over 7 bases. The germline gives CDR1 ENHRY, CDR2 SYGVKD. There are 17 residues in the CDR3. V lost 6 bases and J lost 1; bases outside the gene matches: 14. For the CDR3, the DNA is TGTGCCATCAGCGACTCCACAGGGGATTTATCGAACACTGAAGCTTTCTTT. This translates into CAISDSTGDLSNTEAFF.

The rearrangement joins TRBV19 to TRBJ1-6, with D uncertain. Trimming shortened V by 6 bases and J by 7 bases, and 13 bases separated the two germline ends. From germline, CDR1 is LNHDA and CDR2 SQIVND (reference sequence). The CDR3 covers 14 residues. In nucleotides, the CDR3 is TGTGCCAGTAGACGGACGTCGGAAAATTCACCCCTCCACTTT. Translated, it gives CASRRTSENSPLHF.

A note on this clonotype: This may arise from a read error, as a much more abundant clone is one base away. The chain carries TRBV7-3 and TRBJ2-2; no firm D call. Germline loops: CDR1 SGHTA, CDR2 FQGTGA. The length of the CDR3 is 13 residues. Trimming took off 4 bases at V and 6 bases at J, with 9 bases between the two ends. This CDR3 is CASSSGLAGELFF. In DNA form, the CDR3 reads TGTGCCAGCAGCTCCGGGCTGGCCGGGGAGCTGTTTTTT. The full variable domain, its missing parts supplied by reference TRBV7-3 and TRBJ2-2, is GAGVSQTPSNKVTEKGKYVELRCDPISGHTALYWYRQSLGQGPEFLIYFQGTGAADDSGLPNDRFFAVRPEGSVSTLKIQRTERGDSAVYLCASSSGLAGELFFGEGSRLTVL.

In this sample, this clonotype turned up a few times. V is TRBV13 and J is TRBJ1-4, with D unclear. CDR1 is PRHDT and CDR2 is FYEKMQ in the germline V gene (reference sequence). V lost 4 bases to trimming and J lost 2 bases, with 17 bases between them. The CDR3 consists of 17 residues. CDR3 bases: TGTGCCAGCAGCTCCCTGGCCGCCTGGAAGACTAATGAAAAACTGTTTTTT. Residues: CASSSLAAWKTNEKLFF. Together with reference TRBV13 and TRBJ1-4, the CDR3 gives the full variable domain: AAGVIQSPRHLIKEKRETATLKCYPIPRHDTVYWYQQGPGQDPQFLISFYEKMQSDKGSIPDRFSAQQFSDYHSELNMSSLELGDSALYFCASSSLAAWKTNEKLFFGSGTQLSVL.

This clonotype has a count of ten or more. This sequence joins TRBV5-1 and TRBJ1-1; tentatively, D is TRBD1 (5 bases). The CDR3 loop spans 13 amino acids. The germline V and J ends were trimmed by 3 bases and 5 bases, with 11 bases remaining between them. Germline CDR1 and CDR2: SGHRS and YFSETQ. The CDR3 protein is CASSSEGRTEAFF. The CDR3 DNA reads TGCGCCAGCAGCTCTGAGGGGAGGACTGAAGCTTTCTTT. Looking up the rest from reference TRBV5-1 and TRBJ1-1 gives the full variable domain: KAGVTQTPRYLIKTRGQQVTLSCSPISGHRSVSWYQQTPGQGLQFLFEYFSETQRNKGNFPGRFSGRQFSNSRSEMNVSTLELGDSALYLCASSSEGRTEAFFGQGTRLTVV.

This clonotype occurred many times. CDR3 sequence: CAWNVGTSGGETQYF. The CDR3 region has the DNA TGTGCCTGGAATGTGGGGACTAGCGGGGGGGAGACCCAGTACTTC. The V and J genes are TRBV30 and TRBJ2-5, with 15 bases identical to TRBD2. V trimming: 4 bases; J trimming: 5 bases; junction bases outside the gene matches: 5. The V gene's germline CDR1 is GTSNPN and CDR2 SVGIG (reference sequence). The CDR3 spans 15 residues. Full variable domain (rest looked up from reference TRBV30 and TRBJ2-5): SQTIHQWPATLVQPVGSPLSLECTVEGTSNPNLYWYRQAAGRGLQLLFYSVGIGQISSEVPQNLSASRPQDRQFILSSKKLLLSDSGFYLCAWNVGTSGGETQYFGPGTRLLVL.

CDR3 amino acids: CASKVEDSMNTEAFF. In nucleotides, the CDR3 is TGTGCCAGCAAAGTAGAGGACAGCATGAACACTGAAGCTTTCTTT. The chain joins TRBV6-4 to TRBJ1-1; D is possibly TRBD1 (6 bases). The CDR3 runs 15 residues. Germline V gives CDR1 MRHNA, CDR2 SNTAGT. V was pared by 7 bases and J by 0 bases, with 15 bases between.

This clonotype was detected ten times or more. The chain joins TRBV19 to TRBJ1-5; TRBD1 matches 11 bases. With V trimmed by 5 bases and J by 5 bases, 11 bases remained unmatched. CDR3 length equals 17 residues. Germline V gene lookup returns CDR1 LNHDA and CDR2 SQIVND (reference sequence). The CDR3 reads CASSDWVGTGGYQPQHF. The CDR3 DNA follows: TGTGCCAGTAGTGACTGGGTCGGGACAGGGGGTTATCAGCCCCAGCATTTT.

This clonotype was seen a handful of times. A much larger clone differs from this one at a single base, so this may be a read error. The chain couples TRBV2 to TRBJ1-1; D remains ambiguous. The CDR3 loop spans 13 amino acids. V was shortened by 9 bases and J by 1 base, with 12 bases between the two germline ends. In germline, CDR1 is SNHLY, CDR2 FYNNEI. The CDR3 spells CASDRGRNTEAFF. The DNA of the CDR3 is TGTGCCAGTGACCGGGGAAGGAACACTGAAGCTTTCTTT.

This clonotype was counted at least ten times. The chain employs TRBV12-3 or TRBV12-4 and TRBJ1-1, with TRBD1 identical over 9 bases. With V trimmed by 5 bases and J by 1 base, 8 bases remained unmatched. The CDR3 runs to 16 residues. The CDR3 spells CASSPRDRVTNTEAFF. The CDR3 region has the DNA TGTGCCAGCAGTCCTCGGGACAGGGTAACGAACACTGAAGCTTTCTTT.

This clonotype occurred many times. CDR3 protein: CASGTGVPVAEAFF. CDR3 in DNA: TGTGCTAGTGGGACAGGGGTACCCGTCGCTGAAGCTTTCTTT. J is TRBJ1-1 and V is TRBV12-5, with 8 positions matching TRBD1. The junction had 9 bases not matched to a gene; V was cut back by 6 bases and J by 6 bases. Germline CDR1 LGHNT, CDR2 FRNRAP. The CDR3 contains 14 residues.

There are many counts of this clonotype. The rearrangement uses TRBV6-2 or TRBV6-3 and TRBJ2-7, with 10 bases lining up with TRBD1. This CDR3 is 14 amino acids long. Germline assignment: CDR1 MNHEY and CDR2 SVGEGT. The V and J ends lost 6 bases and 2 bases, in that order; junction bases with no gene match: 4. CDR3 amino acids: CASSETGGPYEQYF. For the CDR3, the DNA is TGTGCCAGCAGCGAGACAGGGGGCCCCTACGAGCAGTACTTC.

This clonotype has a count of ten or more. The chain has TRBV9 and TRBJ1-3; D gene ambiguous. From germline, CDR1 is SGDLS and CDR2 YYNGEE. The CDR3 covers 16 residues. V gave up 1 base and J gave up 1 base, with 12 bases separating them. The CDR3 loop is CASSVTSQKSGNTIYF. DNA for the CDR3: TGTGCCAGCAGCGTAACTAGTCAGAAATCTGGAAACACCATATATTTT.

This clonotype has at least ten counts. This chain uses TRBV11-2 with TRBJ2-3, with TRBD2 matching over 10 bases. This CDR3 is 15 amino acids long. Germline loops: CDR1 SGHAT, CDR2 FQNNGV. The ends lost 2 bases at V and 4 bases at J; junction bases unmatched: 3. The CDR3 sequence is CASSLLLAGSDTQYF. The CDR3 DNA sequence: TGTGCCAGCAGCTTACTACTAGCGGGATCAGATACGCAGTATTTT.

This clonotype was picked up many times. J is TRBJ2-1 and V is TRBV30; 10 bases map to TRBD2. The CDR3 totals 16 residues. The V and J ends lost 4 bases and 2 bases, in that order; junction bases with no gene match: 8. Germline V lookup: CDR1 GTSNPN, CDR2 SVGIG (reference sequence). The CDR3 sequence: CAWKSGRANAYNEQFF. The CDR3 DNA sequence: TGTGCCTGGAAGAGCGGGAGGGCCAACGCCTACAATGAGCAGTTCTTC.

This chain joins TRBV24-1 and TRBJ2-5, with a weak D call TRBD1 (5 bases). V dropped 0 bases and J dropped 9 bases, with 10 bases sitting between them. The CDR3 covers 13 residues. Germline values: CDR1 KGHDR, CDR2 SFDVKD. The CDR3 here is CATSDLGLGAQYF. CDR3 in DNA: TGTGCCACCAGTGATTTGGGGTTAGGGGCCCAGTACTTC.

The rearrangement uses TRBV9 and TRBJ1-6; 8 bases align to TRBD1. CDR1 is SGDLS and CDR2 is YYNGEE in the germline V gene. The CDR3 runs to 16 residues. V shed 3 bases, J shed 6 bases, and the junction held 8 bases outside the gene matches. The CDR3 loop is CASSGPGTGLNSPLHF. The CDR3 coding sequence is TGTGCCAGCAGCGGTCCCGGGACAGGTCTTAATTCACCCCTCCACTTT. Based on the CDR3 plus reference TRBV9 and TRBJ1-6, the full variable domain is DSGVTQTPKHLITATGQRVTLRCSPRSGDLSVYWYQQSLDQGLQFLIQYYNGEERAKGNILERFSAQQFPDLHSELNLSSLELGDSALYFCASSGPGTGLNSPLHFGNGTRLTVT.

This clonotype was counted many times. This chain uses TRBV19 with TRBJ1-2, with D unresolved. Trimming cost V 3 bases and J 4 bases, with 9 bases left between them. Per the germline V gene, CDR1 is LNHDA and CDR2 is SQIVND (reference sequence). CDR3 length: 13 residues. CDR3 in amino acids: CASSMGGTYGYTF. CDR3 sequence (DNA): TGTGCCAGTAGTATGGGTGGCACCTATGGCTACACCTTC.